The 8 T cell receptor beta chains presented below share a single source sample, sequenced in a study of T cells in Graves' hyperthyroidism and ophthalmopathy. Using RNA transcripts as the source, TCR beta CDR3 regions were amplified. Primed by the HTBI set, a first-round RT-PCR was run on the TCR CDR3. TCRdb re-analysed the multiplex PCR reads in MiXCR, keeping a single row per CDR3 protein. The top ten clones hold roughly 10% of a sample with some 760,000 distinct CDR3 sequences, approximately 14% of them seen once. Sequencing input: blood. The origin of the receptors is a woman between 18 and 29 years old with Graves' hyperthyroidism.

This clonotype was recorded at least ten times. The chain joins TRBV29-1 to TRBJ2-1; D perhaps matches TRBD1 (6 bases). The germline V gene encodes CDR1 SQVTM and CDR2 ANQGSEA. V was trimmed by 4 bases and J by 4 bases, leaving 14 bases between them. The CDR3 has 14 residues. The DNA for the CDR3 is TGCAGCGTTGGTTACAGGGTCGGGTACAATGAGCAGTTCTTC. This codes for CSVGYRVGYNEQFF.

This clonotype was counted at least ten times. This chain joins TRBV7-2 and TRBJ2-3; the match to TRBD2 covers 9 bases. The trim removed 5 bases at V and 6 bases at J, leaving 12 bases unmatched. The CDR3 length is 16 residues. The V gene's germline CDR1 is SGHTA and CDR2 FQGNSA. CDR3 DNA: TGTGCCAGCAGCCCTCCGGGACTAGCCACCGGGGATACGCAGTATTTT. It translates to CASSPPGLATGDTQYF.

This clonotype has a handful of counts. The CDR3 reads CASRNRGSGFGIEQYF. The DNA of the CDR3 is TGTGCCAGCAGAAACAGAGGCAGCGGGTTTGGGATCGAGCAGTACTTC. The chain combines TRBV6-1 with TRBJ2-7; perhaps TRBD2 as D (6 bases). Germline V gene data show CDR1 as MNHNS and CDR2 as SASEGT. The length of the CDR3 is 16 residues. The germline V and J ends were trimmed by 6 bases and 6 bases, with 24 bases remaining between them.

This clonotype was picked up one time. The J gene is TRBJ2-1, the V gene TRBV19; D possibly corresponds to TRBD2 (5 bases). The DNA end is a closer match to TRBJ2-7, so the J assignment may be wrong. Germline V gives CDR1 LNHDA, CDR2 SQIVND (reference sequence). The CDR3 consists of 17 residues. CDR3 in amino acids: CASSLLGPSRSYNEQYF. CDR3 sequence (DNA): TGTGCCAGTAGCCTACTAGGGCCGAGTCGTTCCTACAATGAGCAGTACTTC.

This clonotype appeared a few times. This chain uses TRBV4-1 with TRBJ2-7; TRBD1 matches 7 bases. V lost 3 bases and J lost 2; bases outside the gene matches: 7. Germline CDR1 is MGHRA and CDR2 is YSYEKL. The length of the CDR3 is 15 residues. The CDR3 DNA reads as TGCGCCAGCAGCCAGCAGACAGGGAGTCCCTACGAGCAGTACTTC. Its protein is CASSQQTGSPYEQYF.

This clonotype was observed many times. This chain connects TRBV20-1 to TRBJ2-7; TRBD2 agrees at 9 bases. The CDR3 loop spans 19 amino acids. The germline V gene encodes CDR1 DFQATT and CDR2 SNEGSKA (reference sequence). V was pared by 1 base and J by 1 base, with 17 bases of the junction left unmatched. The CDR3 nucleotides read TGCAGTGCTAGAGCCCCCCCCCTAGCGGGACCCATCCGATCCTACGAGCAGTACTTC. It specifies CSARAPPLAGPIRSYEQYF.

This clonotype appeared a few times. V and J are TRBV4-1 and TRBJ2-1, with no clear D. V was shortened by 3 bases and J by 0 bases, with 6 bases between the two germline ends. Germline loops: CDR1 MGHRA, CDR2 YSYEKL. The length of the CDR3 is 14 residues. Here the CDR3 DNA reads TGCGCCAGCAGCCAGGCGATCTCCTACAATGAGCAGTTCTTC. Translating it yields CASSQAISYNEQFF.

This chain uses TRBV15 with TRBJ1-4; D not certain. Trimming stripped 5 bases from V and 5 bases from J, with 9 bases between. The germline gives CDR1 LNHNV, CDR2 YYDKDF (reference sequence). The CDR3 sequence is 13 residues long. CDR3: CATSSGVNEKLFF. The CDR3 nucleotides are TGTGCCACCAGCTCCGGGGTCAATGAAAAACTGTTTTTT.